Below are 15 T cell receptor beta chains sequenced from a single sample in a study of blood T cell repertoires in COVID-19. Assay used: immunoSEQ multiplex PCR; TCRdb lists only in-frame clones, some missing. The repertoire holds 130,000 to 150,000 clones, with about 90% as singletons. Sequences were obtained from PBMCs or T cells enriched from blood (not recorded which). All receptors come from a woman aged 40 to 50 who had been exposed to COVID-19.

This clone has just a few counts. The rearrangement links TRBV28 to TRBJ2-7; possible D gene TRBD2, 6 bases. The V gene's germline CDR1 is MDHEN and CDR2 SYDVKM. The CDR3 totals 13 residues. Deletions cut 6 bases from V and 0 bases from J, with 9 bases between. Here the CDR3 reads CASRRTTSYEQYF. CDR3 nucleotide sequence: TGTGCCAGCAGACGGACTACCTCCTACGAGCAGTACTTC. The full variable domain, completed using reference TRBV28 and TRBJ2-7, is DVKVTQSSRYLVKRTGEKVFLECVQDMDHENMFWYRQDPGLGLRLIYFSYDVKMKEKGDIPEGYSVSREKKERFSLILESASTNQTSMYLCASRRTTSYEQYFGPGTRLTVT.

Here the CDR3 DNA reads TGTGCCAGCAAGGGCGGGAGAGGTGAGACCCAGTACTTC. This gives the protein CASKGGRGETQYF. The chain carries TRBV27 and TRBJ2-5; 7 bases are a match to TRBD2. CDR1 MNHEY and CDR2 SMNVEV come from the germline V gene (reference sequence). Trimming took 7 bases from V and 5 from J; bases not matched to a gene: 7. This CDR3 comprises 13 residues.

The chain employs TRBV2 and TRBJ2-2; weak D call: TRBD1 (5 bases). This CDR3 has 15 residues. V was cut by 8 bases and J by 0 bases, with 13 bases left in between. Germline V gene lookup returns CDR1 SNHLY and CDR2 FYNNEI. The chain's CDR3 is CASRIGHANTGELFF. In DNA form, the CDR3 reads TGTGCCAGCCGAATTGGACACGCGAACACCGGGGAGCTGTTTTTT.

The chain links TRBV9 to TRBJ2-3; TRBD2 agrees at 10 bases. Looked up from germline, CDR1 is SGDLS and CDR2 is YYNGEE. The trim removed 0 bases at V and 0 bases at J, leaving 7 bases unmatched. The CDR3 contains 18 residues. CDR3 amino acids: CASSVGLAGGLSTDTQYF. In DNA form, the CDR3 reads TGTGCCAGCAGCGTAGGACTAGCGGGCGGCTTAAGCACAGATACGCAGTATTTT.

The rearrangement links TRBV19 to TRBJ1-4; 9 bases align to TRBD1. Trimming cost V 3 bases and J 5 bases; bases outside gene matches: 7. Per the germline V gene, CDR1 is LNHDA and CDR2 is SQIVND (reference sequence). The CDR3 consists of 16 residues. DNA of the CDR3: TGTGCCAGTAGTATCGATGGGACAGGGAGGAATGAAAAACTGTTTTTT. This translates into CASSIDGTGRNEKLFF.

The rearrangement links TRBV3-1 (or the pseudogene TRBV3-2) to TRBJ2-7; 11 nucleotides match TRBD2. The length of the CDR3 is 17 residues. With 6 bases clipped from V and 1 base from J, the junction kept 11 bases outside the gene matches. CDR1 is LGHDT and CDR2 is YNNKEL in the germline V gene (reference sequence). Here the CDR3 reads CASSSFQTSGVSYEQYF. The CDR3 DNA is TGTGCCAGCAGTTCTTTTCAGACTAGCGGGGTATCCTACGAGCAGTACTTC.

The CDR3 loop reads CASSLQGSTEAFF. For the CDR3, the DNA is TGCGCCAGCAGCCTACAGGGTAGTACTGAAGCTTTCTTT. The genes are TRBV5-1 and TRBJ1-1; TRBD1 might be the D (6 bases). Germline loops: CDR1 SGHRS, CDR2 YFSETQ. This CDR3 has 13 amino acids. V was shortened by 4 bases and J by 5 bases, with 12 bases between the two germline ends.

The gene calls are TRBV28 and TRBJ1-1, with D hard to call. Trimming shortened V by 6 bases and J by 11 bases, and 16 bases separated the two germline ends. CDR3 length: 12 residues. Germline CDR1 MDHEN, CDR2 SYDVKM. DNA of the CDR3: TGTGCCAGCAGATACCTAGATCATTGGGCTTTCTTT. Its translation: CASRYLDHWAFF.

The chain recombines TRBV19 with TRBJ2-1; tentatively, D is TRBD2 (7 bases). Germline V gene data show CDR1 as LNHDA and CDR2 as SQIVND (reference sequence). V was shortened by 3 bases and J by 7 bases, with 13 bases between the two germline ends. The CDR3 has 14 amino acids. This chain's CDR3 is CASSMRERGNEQFF. In nucleotides, the CDR3 is TGTGCCAGTAGTATGCGGGAGAGGGGGAATGAGCAGTTCTTC.

The chain is built from TRBV19 and TRBJ2-3; tentatively, D is TRBD2 (5 bases). Germline loops: CDR1 LNHDA, CDR2 SQIVND (reference sequence). Trimming removed 4 bases at V and 5 bases at J, with 13 bases between. This CDR3 is 14 amino acids long. The CDR3 loop is CASSNPASRDTQYF. CDR3 in DNA: TGTGCCAGTAGTAACCCCGCTAGCCGAGATACGCAGTATTTT.

This clone was counted a single time. J is TRBJ2-1 and V is TRBV6-5; TRBD2 matches 7 bases. This CDR3 has 14 amino acids. Looked up from germline, CDR1 is MNHEY and CDR2 is SVGAGI. The trim removed 7 bases at V and 4 bases at J, leaving 7 bases unmatched. The DNA of the CDR3 is TGTGCCAGCACTACCAGCGGGACTTACAATGAGCAGTTCTTC. Residues: CASTTSGTYNEQFF.

This chain links TRBV5-1 with TRBJ1-3; D is undetermined. Germline CDR1 is SGHRS and CDR2 is YFSETQ. This CDR3 has 13 residues. The V gene lost 5 bases and the J gene lost 4 bases, with 10 bases spanning the gap. The CDR3 coding sequence is TGCGCCAGCAGTGAAGGAGGAGGAAACACCATATATTTT. It specifies CASSEGGGNTIYF.

CDR3 DNA sequence: TGTGCCAGCAGCTTAGACGGGACAGGTCGGGTAGCTTTCTTT. Translated, it gives CASSLDGTGRVAFF. The chain employs TRBV7-9 and TRBJ1-1, with 8 bases matching TRBD1. CDR1 is SEHNR, CDR2 FQNEAQ, per germline (reference sequence). This CDR3 has 14 amino acids. The V segment lost 1 base and the J segment 10 bases; nucleotides outside the gene matches: 8.

This clone was recorded only once. The V and J genes are TRBV5-1 and TRBJ1-1; tentatively, D is TRBD1 (5 bases). Per the germline V gene, CDR1 is SGHRS and CDR2 is YFSETQ. The CDR3 covers 14 residues. Trimming took off 7 bases at V and 5 bases at J, with 18 bases between the two ends. The CDR3 protein is CASSGTNGGTEAFF. In DNA form, the CDR3 reads TGCGCCAGCTCCGGGACGAACGGGGGGACTGAAGCTTTCTTT.

The rearrangement uses TRBV2 and TRBJ1-4; D gene uncertain. V was clipped by 8 bases and J by 7 bases, with 11 bases between them. This CDR3 spans 12 amino acids. CDR1 is SNHLY, CDR2 FYNNEI, per germline. This chain's CDR3 is CASDLSGEKLFF. CDR3 DNA sequence: TGTGCCAGCGACCTATCGGGTGAAAAACTGTTTTTT.